These T cell receptor beta chains were read from a single sample in a study of T cell clones after liver transplantation. Assay: immunoSEQ multiplex PCR; the TCRdb copy retains only in-frame clones and omits some. The sample lists 95,000 to 110,000 clones, 80% to 85% occurring once. Sequences were derived from CD4+ T cells from blood, sampled before liver transplant. All receptors derive from a human donor who received a liver transplant. Both conserved end residues are part of each CDR3. A D gene is named only where the DNA matches it firmly. Clone size, where shown, is once, few, many, or a class for clones that have expanded.

V: TRBV28
D: NA
J: TRBJ1-2
size: few
CDR3: CASSHYGYTF
DNA: TGTGCCAGCAGTCACTATGGCTACACCTTC

V: TRBV28
D: TRBD1
J: TRBJ1-2
size: NA
CDR3: CASSSIDRGLFYYGYTF
DNA: TGTGCCAGCAGCTCAATCGACAGGGGGCTTTTCTACTATGGCTACACCTTC

V: TRBV7-6
D: NA
J: TRBJ2-2
size: NA
CDR3: CASSLLENTGELFF
DNA: TGTGCCAGCAGCTTACTTGAGAACACCGGGGAGCTGTTTTTT

V: TRBV5-1
D: NA
J: TRBJ2-7
size: NA
CDR3: CASSLGGIPPPPSF
DNA: TGCGCCAGCAGCTTGGGGGGCATACCGCCTCCTCCCTCATTC

V: TRBV6-6
D: TRBD2
J: TRBJ2-2
size: once
CDR3: CASSLLAANTGELFF
DNA: TGTGCCAGCAGTCTGCTAGCGGCGAACACCGGGGAGCTGTTTTTT

V: TRBV12-5
D: TRBD1
J: TRBJ2-5
size: NA
CDR3: CASGPEGQAKLGAQYF
DNA: TGTGCTAGTGGCCCCGAGGGACAGGCAAAGCTCGGGGCCCAGTACTTC

V: TRBV7-9
D: TRBD2
J: TRBJ2-7
size: NA
CDR3: CASSLATSLAGGSYEQYF
DNA: TGTGCCAGCAGCTTAGCGACCTCGTTAGCGGGAGGGTCCTACGAGCAGTACTTC

V: TRBV5-4
D: NA
J: TRBJ1-6
size: NA
CDR3: CASSLYRAESPLHF
DNA: TGTGCCAGCAGCTTGTACAGGGCTGAATCACCCCTCCACTTT

V: TRBV29-1
D: TRBD1
J: TRBJ2-7
size: NA
CDR3: CSVLRGQGSEQYF
DNA: TGCAGCGTCTTGCGCGGACAGGGATCCGAGCAGTACTTC

V: TRBV7-8
D: NA
J: TRBJ1-2
size: few
CDR3: CASSLRRSYGYTF
DNA: TGTGCCAGCAGCTTAAGACGGTCCTATGGCTACACCTTC

V: TRBV5-1
D: NA
J: TRBJ1-5
size: NA
CDR3: CASSLGYGDSNQPQHF
DNA: TGCGCCAGCAGCTTGGGGTACGGAGATAGCAATCAGCCCCAGCATTTT

V: TRBV11-3
D: NA
J: TRBJ1-1
size: NA
CDR3: CASSLGGMNTEAFF
DNA: TGTGCCAGCAGCTTAGGGGGAATGAACACTGAAGCTTTCTTT

V: TRBV5-8
D: TRBD2
J: TRBJ2-1
size: NA
CDR3: CASSEGRGANNEQFF
DNA: TGTGCCAGCAGCGAGGGGCGGGGGGCGAACAATGAGCAGTTCTTC

V: TRBV16
D: NA
J: TRBJ1-5
size: NA
CDR3: CASSQSGTPIYQPQHF
DNA: TGTGCCAGCAGCCAATCCGGGACCCCAATTTATCAGCCCCAGCATTTT

V: TRBV5-4
D: NA
J: TRBJ2-7
size: NA
CDR3: CASSHPGPSEDEQYF
DNA: TGTGCCAGCAGCCACCCGGGCCCCTCCGAGGACGAGCAGTACTTC

V: TRBV30
D: NA
J: TRBJ2-5
size: few
CDR3: CAWSKGGGVIRTQYF
DNA: TGTGCCTGGAGTAAAGGGGGGGGCGTTATTAGGACCCAGTACTTC

V: TRBV5-6
D: NA
J: TRBJ2-2
size: NA
CDR3: CASSLRGGYTGELFF
DNA: TGTGCCAGCAGCTTGCGAGGGGGTTACACCGGGGAGCTGTTTTTT

V: TRBV18
D: NA
J: TRBJ2-1
size: NA
CDR3: CASSVGTVSNNEQFF
DNA: TGTGCCAGCTCTGTGGGGACTGTTTCTAACAATGAGCAGTTCTTC

V: TRBV29-1
D: NA
J: TRBJ2-5
size: NA
CDR3: CSVEAPQETQYF
DNA: TGCAGCGTTGAGGCACCACAAGAGACCCAGTACTTC

V: TRBV6-5
D: NA
J: TRBJ1-5
size: NA
CDR3: CASRESSNQPQHF
DNA: TGTGCCAGCAGGGAGTCGAGCAATCAGCCCCAGCATTTT

V: TRBV29-1
D: NA
J: TRBJ2-5
size: NA
CDR3: CSVERVGETQYF
DNA: TGCAGCGTTGAAAGGGTCGGGGAGACCCAGTACTTC

V: TRBV5-5
D: TRBD2
J: TRBJ2-1
size: NA
CDR3: CASMLMDGLAGEGEQFF
DNA: TGTGCCAGCATGCTTATGGACGGGCTAGCGGGAGAGGGTGAGCAGTTCTTC